This is a list of T cell receptor beta chains from one sample in a study of glioma-infiltrating T cells. One entry per CDR3 protein, called by TCRdb with MiXCR from the multiplex PCR reads. Of approximately 190,000 distinct CDR3 sequences listed, about 32% are singletons. The source material was glioma tissue, nonneoplastic brain tissue, or PBMCs (not recorded which). The receptors come from a human donor with low-grade glioma or glioblastoma, undergoing nonglioma brain surgery, or in good health (not recorded which). Both conserved end residues are part of each CDR3. D genes are given only for firm matches. Rows give clone size only sometimes, using once, few, many, or a class for an expanded clone.

D | size | J | V | CDR3 | DNA
. | many | TRBJ2-7 | TRBV20-1 | CSSDPRQRLTYEQYF | TGCAGTTCAGATCCCCGGCAACGATTGACCTACGAGCAGTACTTC
TRBD1 | many | TRBJ2-3 | TRBV19 | CASSSRTGTDTQYF | TGTGCCAGTAGTTCACGGACAGGAACAGATACGCAGTATTTT
. | . | TRBJ2-5 | TRBV5-1 | CASSLAYEEYF | TGCGCCAGCAGCCTCGCCTACGAGGAGTACTTC
. | many | TRBJ1-2 | TRBV9 | CASSENGYTF | TGTGCCAGCAGCGAAAATGGCTACACCTTC
. | . | TRBJ1-5 | TRBV7-8 | CASSLRSGQNHQPQHF | TGTGCCAGCAGCTTAAGGTCGGGTCAGAACCATCAGCCCCAGCATTTT
TRBD2 | many | TRBJ2-1 | TRBV7-3 | CASSSTSGRGNEQFF | TGTGCCAGCAGTTCGACTAGCGGGAGAGGGAATGAGCAGTTCTTC
. | many | TRBJ1-1 | TRBV27 | CASTSRGDTEAFF | TGTGCCAGCACCTCCCGGGGGGACACTGAAGCTTTCTTT
. | many | TRBJ1-2 | TRBV14 | CASSLWTVNYGYTF | TGTGCCAGCAGCCTTTGGACAGTTAACTATGGCTACACCTTC
. | many | TRBJ2-3 | TRBV19 | CASSIATDTQYF | TGTGCCAGTAGTATCGCCACAGATACGCAGTATTTT
TRBD2 | once | TRBJ2-1 | TRBV3-1 | CASSRVLGLAVNEQFF | TGTGCCAGCAGCCGAGTCCTGGGACTAGCGGTCAATGAGCAGTTCTTC
. | many | TRBJ2-7 | TRBV10-3 | CAISDRTASYEQYF | TGTGCCATCAGTGATCGGACTGCCTCCTACGAGCAGTACTTC
. | many | TRBJ2-3 | TRBV18 | CASSPPESTDTQYF | TGTGCCAGCTCACCACCGGAGAGCACAGATACGCAGTATTTT
. | few | TRBJ2-3 | TRBV12-3/TRBV12-4 | CASSLEKGLGGTDTQYF | TGTGCCAGCAGTTTAGAGAAGGGTTTGGGAGGCACAGATACGCAGTATTTT
. | few | TRBJ2-4 | TRBV11-2 | CASSSTDLAKNIQYF | TGTGCCAGCAGCTCCACGGATCTGGCCAAAAACATTCAGTACTTC
. | many | TRBJ1-5 | TRBV4-3 | CASSQERTHNQPQHF | TGCGCCAGCAGCCAAGAGAGGACACATAATCAGCCCCAGCATTTT
. | many | TRBJ1-1 | TRBV27 | CASSSKKDTRGHTEAFF | TGTGCCAGCAGTTCTAAAAAGGACACTCGAGGGCACACTGAAGCTTTCTTT
TRBD1 | . | TRBJ2-2 | TRBV19 | CASSSGQGALAGELFF | TGTGCCAGTAGTTCCGGCCAGGGGGCATTGGCCGGGGAGCTGTTTTTT
. | . | TRBJ1-1 | TRBV27 | CASSNIRLGAKNIQYFGAGPEAFF | .
. | many | TRBJ2-7 | TRBV7-2 | CASSLGGMGYEQYF | TGTGCCAGCAGCTTGGGGGGAATGGGCTACGAGCAGTACTTC
. | many | TRBJ1-6 | TRBV6-5 | CASSYSIRAYNSPLHF | TGTGCCAGCAGTTACTCGATTCGGGCCTATAATTCACCCCTCCACTTT
TRBD1 | many | TRBJ1-1 | TRBV10-3 | CATTTGEASNTEAFF | TGTGCCACGACGACAGGGGAGGCGAGTAACACTGAAGCTTTCTTT